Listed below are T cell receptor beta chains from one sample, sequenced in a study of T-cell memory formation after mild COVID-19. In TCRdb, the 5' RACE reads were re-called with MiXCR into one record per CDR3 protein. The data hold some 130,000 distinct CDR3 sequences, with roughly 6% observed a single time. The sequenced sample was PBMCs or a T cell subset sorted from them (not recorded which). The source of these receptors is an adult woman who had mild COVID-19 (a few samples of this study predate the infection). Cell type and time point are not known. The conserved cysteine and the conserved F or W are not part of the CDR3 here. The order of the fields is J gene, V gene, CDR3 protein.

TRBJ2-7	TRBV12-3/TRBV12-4	ASRLHTGAEQY
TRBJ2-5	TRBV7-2	ASSLTTGSRETQY
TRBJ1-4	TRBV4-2	ASSLEGTGAEKLF
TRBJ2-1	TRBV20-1	SARYVYNEQF
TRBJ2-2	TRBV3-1	ASSPMRTGELF
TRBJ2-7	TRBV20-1	SAAGQGFEQY
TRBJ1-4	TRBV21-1	ASSAGTDEKLF
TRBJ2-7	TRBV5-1	ASSLAVAGGVEQY
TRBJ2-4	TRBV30	AWSVQVILAKNIQY
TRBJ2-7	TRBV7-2	ASSYLGGGAGEQY
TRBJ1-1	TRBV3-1	ASSPMENTEAF
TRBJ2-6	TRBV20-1	SAISFTPSGANVLT
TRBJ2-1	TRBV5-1	ASSLEGSGSSYNEQF
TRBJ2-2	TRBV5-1	ASSYYRGTGELF
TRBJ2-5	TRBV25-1	ASSAFSGGAGETQY
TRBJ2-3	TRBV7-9	ASSLWGHRYSTDTQY
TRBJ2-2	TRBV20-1	SAQAGGLGELF
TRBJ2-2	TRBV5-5	ASSSLTQGTGELF
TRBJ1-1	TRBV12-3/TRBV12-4	ASSSQKQGFTEAF
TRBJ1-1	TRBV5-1	ASSLGGQPNTEAF
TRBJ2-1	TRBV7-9	ASSPPTYSSYNEQF
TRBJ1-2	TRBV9	ASSVGAKVGGYT
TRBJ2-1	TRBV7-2	ASSSYGYEQF
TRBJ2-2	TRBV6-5	ASSSRLVGAGELF
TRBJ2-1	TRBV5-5	ASSPQGVQGNEQF
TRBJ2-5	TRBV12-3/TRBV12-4	ASSLAPQAQY
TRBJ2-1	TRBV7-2	ASSQTVAGGPYNNEQF
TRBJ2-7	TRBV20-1	SARGGILYEQY
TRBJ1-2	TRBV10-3	AITMGQDYGYT
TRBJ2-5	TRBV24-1	ATSTPQESQETQY
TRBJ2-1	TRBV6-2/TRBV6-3	ASSYTNINEQF
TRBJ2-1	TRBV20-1	SARGGLARYNEQF
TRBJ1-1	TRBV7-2	ASSQQKRITEAF
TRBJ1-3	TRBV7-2	ASSFEGNTIY
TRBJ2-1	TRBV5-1	ASSFGQGSSYNEQF
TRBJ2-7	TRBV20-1	SARAPDRDEQY
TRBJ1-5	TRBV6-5	ASSYRGDGQPQH
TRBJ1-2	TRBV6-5	ASSSTAGLNYGYT
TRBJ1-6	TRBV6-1	ASSERAGYNSPLH
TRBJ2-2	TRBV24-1	ATSDLHRGTGELFF
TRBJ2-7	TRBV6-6	ASSPGTGSSSEQY
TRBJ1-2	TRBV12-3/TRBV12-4	ASSLRQLANYGYT
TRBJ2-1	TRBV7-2	ASSLDRDRRNEQF
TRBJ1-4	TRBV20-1	SARTSRSTKLF
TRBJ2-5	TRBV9	ASSLRIGGPETQY
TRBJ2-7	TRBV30	AWRPKRDDYEQY
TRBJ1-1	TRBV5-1	ASSLEPQGGTEAF
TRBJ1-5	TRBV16	ASNTRDSRRQPQH
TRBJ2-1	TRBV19	ASKGLQGLSYNEQF
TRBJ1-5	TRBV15	ATSRDSVLGLRNQPQH